Following are 13 T cell receptor beta chains from one sample sequenced in a study of long-term antiretroviral therapy in people with HIV. Assay version v3.0 of immunoSEQ was used, and it was run at survey level. Clones were sequenced by immunoSEQ multiplex PCR, and TCRdb holds only the in-frame ones, with some missing. The sample holds 36,000 or so clones, over 70% seen once. The sample was unsorted PBMCs, taken 0.6 years after starting antiretroviral therapy. The receptors here all came from a man in his late teens or twenties with HIV.

The chain recombines TRBV19 with TRBJ2-2; 8 bases match TRBD2. The CDR3 covers 15 residues. After removal of 8 bases from V and 5 bases from J, the junction contained 10 bases not matched to a gene. Germline V lookup: CDR1 LNHDA, CDR2 SQIVND (reference sequence). CDR3 region: CASVGAGVRTGELFF. DNA of the CDR3: TGTGCCAGTGTAGGAGCGGGAGTAAGGACCGGGGAGCTGTTTTTT.

This clone has only one observation. This chain uses TRBV27 with TRBJ2-1; 13 bases fit TRBD2. After removal of 7 bases from V and 5 bases from J, the junction contained 5 bases not matched to a gene. This CDR3 is 15 amino acids long. Germline CDR1 reads MNHEY; CDR2 reads SMNVEV (reference sequence). Written as DNA, the CDR3 is TGTGCCAGCATTCCCGGACTAGCGGGAGACAATGAGCAGTTCTTC. Its translation is CASIPGLAGDNEQFF.

This chain uses TRBV9 with TRBJ2-7, with D possibly TRBD2 on 6 matching bases. The CDR3 contains 15 residues. Trimming pared 4 bases from V and 4 bases from J, leaving 18 bases between. Germline loops: CDR1 SGDLS, CDR2 YYNGEE. The CDR3: CASSPPAGLTYEQYF. The CDR3 DNA reads as TGTGCCAGCAGCCCGCCGGCGGGACTGACTTACGAGCAGTACTTC.

The chain employs TRBV6-1 and TRBJ2-7; D possibly corresponds to TRBD2 (5 bases). Per germline, CDR1 MNHNS and CDR2 SASEGT. Trimming removed 6 bases at V and 7 bases at J, with 16 bases between. The CDR3 loop spans 13 amino acids. CDR3 coding DNA: TGTGCCAGCAGCATCTCAGGACCGGGAGAGCAGTACTTC. Its translation is CASSISGPGEQYF.

The V gene is TRBV19, the J gene TRBJ1-1; D call uncertain. The CDR3 totals 13 residues. The germline CDR1 and CDR2 sequences are LNHDA and SQIVND (reference sequence). V lost 2 bases and J 1 base, leaving 5 bases between the germline ends. The CDR3 spells CASSISGNTEAFF. The CDR3 coding sequence is TGTGCCAGTAGTATAAGCGGGAACACTGAAGCTTTCTTT. The whole variable domain, filled in from reference TRBV19 and TRBJ1-1, reads DGGITQSPKYLFRKEGQNVTLSCEQNLNHDAMYWYRQDPGQGLRLIYYSQIVNDFQKGDIAEGYSVSREKKESFPLTVTSAQKNPTAFYLCASSISGNTEAFFGQGTRLTVV.

The chain has TRBV6-5 and TRBJ2-7; D could derive from TRBD1 or TRBD2 (5 bases each). The V gene's germline CDR1 is MNHEY and CDR2 SVGAGI. V lost 9 bases, J lost 0 bases, and 12 bases lay in between. The CDR3 is 13 residues long. The CDR3 nucleotides are TGTGCCAGTTCCGGGACGGACTCCTACGAGCAGTACTTC. Amino acid sequence: CASSGTDSYEQYF.

This chain uses TRBV28 with TRBJ2-4, with 9 positions matching TRBD2. The CDR3 runs 21 residues. The V gene end was trimmed by 3 bases and the J gene end by 4 bases; junction bases not matched to a gene: 22. Germline CDR1 reads MDHEN; CDR2 reads SYDVKM. The DNA for the CDR3 is TGTGCCAGCAGTTTTAGGGCCTCCTTTAGCGGGGGAGGGGGCTATAAAAACATTCAGTACTTC. The encoded protein is CASSFRASFSGGGGYKNIQYF.

CDR3 sequence: CASSPGFRDGRTEQFF. The DNA for the CDR3 is TGCGCCAGCAGCCCTGGATTTCGGGATGGCCGCACTGAGCAGTTCTTC. This chain uses TRBV10-2 with TRBJ2-1, with D possibly being TRBD2 (5 bases). CDR1 and CDR2 (germline): WSHSY, SAAADI. The length of the CDR3 is 16 residues. V dropped 6 bases and J dropped 9 bases, with 24 bases sitting between them.

The chain carries TRBV28 and TRBJ1-2; D uncertain. Between the trimmed V and J ends, which lost 4 bases and 2 bases, there was a span of 11 bases. The CDR3 runs 14 residues. The V gene's germline CDR1 is MDHEN and CDR2 SYDVKM. As DNA, the CDR3 is TGTGCCAGCAGTTCAGGTTTAGTGAACTATGGCTACACCTTC. Protein sequence: CASSSGLVNYGYTF.

The chain carries TRBV11-3 and TRBJ1-2; weak D call: TRBD1 (6 bases). Trimming left V 11 bases short and J 4 bases short, with 17 bases between. In germline, CDR1 is SGHNT, CDR2 YENEEA. The CDR3 consists of 13 residues. CDR3 sequence: CADTGSSGYGYTF. CDR3 coding DNA: TGTGCCGATACAGGGTCGTCTGGCTATGGCTACACCTTC.

The chain uses TRBV5-1 and TRBJ2-2; D is unresolved. Germline V gene lookup returns CDR1 SGHRS and CDR2 YFSETQ. The CDR3 sequence is 12 residues long. Trimming cost V 3 bases and J 6 bases, with 6 bases left between them. This CDR3 is CASSSFPGELFF. CDR3 coding DNA: TGCGCCAGCAGCTCGTTTCCCGGGGAGCTGTTTTTT.

Only a few counts were recorded for this clone. The chain joins TRBV7-2 to TRBJ2-7, with 14 bases matching TRBD2. Germline V lookup: CDR1 SGHTA, CDR2 FQGNSA. The CDR3 has 16 residues. With V trimmed by 5 bases and J by 7 bases, 10 bases remained unmatched. CDR3 sequence (DNA): TGTGCCAGCAGCCCGGGACTAGCGGGAGCGTTGGGTGAGCAGTACTTC. Translating gives CASSPGLAGALGEQYF.

This chain uses TRBV5-5 with TRBJ2-1, with TRBD2 matching 8 bases. Germline lookup yields CDR1 SGHKS and CDR2 YYEKEE (reference sequence). CDR3 length: 15 amino acids. V shed 2 bases and J 9 bases; nucleotides not matched to a gene: 10. Here the CDR3 reads CASSFFTSGSSEQFF. The CDR3, as DNA: TGTGCCAGCAGCTTTTTTACTAGCGGCAGTAGTGAGCAGTTCTTC. Supplemented by reference TRBV5-5 and TRBJ2-1, the full variable domain reads DAGVTQSPTHLIKTRGQQVTLRCSPISGHKSVSWYQQVLGQGPQFIFQYYEKEERGRGNFPDRFSARQFPNYSSELNVNALLLGDSALYLCASSFFTSGSSEQFFGPGTRLTVL.